The table lists the clone carrying this TCR beta chain with a few counts. Its cognate antigen is unknown. The data originate from a study of identical twins. Overall study findings and caveats: The abundant beta clonotypes from cord blood had fewer insertions, and memory repertoires had none of this.

TCRdb used MiXCR to reprocess the 5' RACE reads, holding one entry per CDR3 protein. The table records 700,000 to 950,000 distinct CDR3 sequences, approximately 13% of them present only once. This CDR3 contains 15 residues. CDR1 and CDR2 from the germline V gene are MNHNS and SASEGT. The V segment lost 6 bases and the J segment 3 bases; nucleotides outside the gene matches: 9. These data also formed part of another study, on yellow fever vaccine responses in identical twins.

This TCR derives from a woman between 18 and 30 years old in good health. V gene TRBV6-1 combines with J gene TRBJ2-5; TRBD1 aligns across 8 bases. Sample: PBMCs. CDR3 bases: TGTGCCAGCAGGCGGACAGGGACCGCCAAAGAGACCCAGTACTTC. Encoded protein: CASRRTGTAKETQYF.